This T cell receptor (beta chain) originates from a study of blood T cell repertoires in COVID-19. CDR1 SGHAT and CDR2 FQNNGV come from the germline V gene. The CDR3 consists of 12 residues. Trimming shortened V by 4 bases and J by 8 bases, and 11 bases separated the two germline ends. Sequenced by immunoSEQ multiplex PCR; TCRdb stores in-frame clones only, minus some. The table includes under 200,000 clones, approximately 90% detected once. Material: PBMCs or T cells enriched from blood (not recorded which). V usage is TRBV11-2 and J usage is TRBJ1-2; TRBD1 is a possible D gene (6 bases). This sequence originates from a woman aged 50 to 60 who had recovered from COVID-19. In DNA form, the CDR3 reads TGTGCCAGCAGCTACTTAGGGGGAGGCTACACCTTC. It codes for CASSYLGGGYTF.